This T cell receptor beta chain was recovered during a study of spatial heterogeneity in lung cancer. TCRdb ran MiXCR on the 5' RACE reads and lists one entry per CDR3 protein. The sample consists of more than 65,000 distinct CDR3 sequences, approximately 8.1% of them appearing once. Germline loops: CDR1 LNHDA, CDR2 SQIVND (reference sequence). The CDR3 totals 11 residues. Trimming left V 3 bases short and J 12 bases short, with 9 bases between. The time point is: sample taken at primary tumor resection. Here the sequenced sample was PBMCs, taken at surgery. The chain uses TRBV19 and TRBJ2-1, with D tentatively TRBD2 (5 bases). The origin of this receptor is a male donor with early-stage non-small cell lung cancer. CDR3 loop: CASSIPSRQFF. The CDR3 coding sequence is TGTGCCAGTAGTATCCCTAGCAGGCAGTTCTTC.